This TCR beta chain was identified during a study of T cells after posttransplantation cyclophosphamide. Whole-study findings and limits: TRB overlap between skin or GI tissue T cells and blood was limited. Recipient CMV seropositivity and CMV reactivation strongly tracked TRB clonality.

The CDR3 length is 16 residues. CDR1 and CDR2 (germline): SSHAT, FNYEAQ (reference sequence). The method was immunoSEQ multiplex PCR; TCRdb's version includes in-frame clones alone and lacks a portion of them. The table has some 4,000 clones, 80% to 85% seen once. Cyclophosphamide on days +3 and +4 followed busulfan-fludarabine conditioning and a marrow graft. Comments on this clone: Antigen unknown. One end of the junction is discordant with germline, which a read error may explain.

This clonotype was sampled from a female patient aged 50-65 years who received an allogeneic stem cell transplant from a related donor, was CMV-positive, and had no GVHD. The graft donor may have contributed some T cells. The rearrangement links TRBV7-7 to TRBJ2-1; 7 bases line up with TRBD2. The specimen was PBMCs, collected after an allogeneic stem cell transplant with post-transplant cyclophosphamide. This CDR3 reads CASSSSPAGTYNEQFF. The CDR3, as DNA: TGTGCTAGCAGCTCCTCCCCAGCGGGAACCTACAATGAGCAGTTCTTC.